The rows below give T cell receptor beta chains drawn from one sample of a study of blood T cell repertoires in COVID-19. TCRdb's copy holds only in-frame clones and misses some; the assay was immunoSEQ multiplex PCR. The sample has under 55,000 clones, around 73% seen once; the top ten hold under 6.5%. Specimen: PBMCs or T cells enriched from blood (not recorded which). Receptor source: a woman in her 50s with acute COVID-19. The CDR3 runs from the conserved cysteine through the conserved F or W. The D gene is left open where the match is weak. Size tells how often a clone was seen (once, few, many) or the class of an expanded clone, and some rows leave it out.

-,TRBJ2-7,TRBV6-5,-,CASSIAGLNEQYF,TGTGCCAGCAGTATTGCAGGGCTCAACGAGCAGTACTTC
-,TRBJ2-2,TRBV4-1,-,CASSQLSGELFF,TGCGCCAGCAGCCAACTGTCCGGGGAGCTGTTTTTT
-,TRBJ1-1,TRBV5-5,-,CASSLAGGVTNTEAFF,TGTGCCAGCAGCTTGGCGGGGGGCGTAACGAACACTGAAGCTTTCTTT
-,TRBJ1-2,TRBV6-2/TRBV6-3,-,CASSYGGYYGYTF,TGTGCCAGCAGTTATGGCGGCTACTATGGCTACACCTTC
-,TRBJ1-2,TRBV2,-,CASSEGRGQAYGYTF,TGTGCCAGCAGTGAAGGCAGAGGGCAAGCCTATGGCTACACCTTC
-,TRBJ2-7,TRBV20-1,-,CSASKDMTVSSYEQYF,TGCAGTGCTAGTAAGGACATGACAGTTTCGTCCTACGAGCAGTACTTC
-,TRBJ1-2,TRBV5-1,-,CASSHNDRSNGYTF,TGCGCCAGCAGCCACAACGACAGGAGCAATGGCTACACCTTC
-,TRBJ2-7,TRBV11-3,-,CASSARSGTQFTYEQYF,TGTGCCAGCAGCGCCAGATCCGGGACACAATTTACATACGAGCAGTACTTC
once,TRBJ2-3,TRBV5-1,-,CASSLPSTGMADTQYF,TGCGCCAGCAGCTTGCCATCCACAGGGATGGCAGATACGCAGTATTTT
-,TRBJ1-2,TRBV4-1,-,CASSPIVTGIGYTF,TGCGCCAGCAGCCCCATTGTCACAGGAATCGGCTACACCTTC
-,TRBJ1-5,TRBV7-8,TRBD1,CASSLDRVPDQPQHF,TGTGCCAGCAGCTTGGACAGGGTGCCCGATCAGCCCCAGCATTTT
-,TRBJ2-7,TRBV10-3,TRBD1,CAAPGTAYEQYF,TGTGCCGCCCCCGGGACAGCTTACGAGCAGTACTTC
-,TRBJ2-7,TRBV3-1/TRBV3-2,-,CASSQEYKGFLYF,TGTGCCAGCAGCCAAGAATACAAGGGGTTTTTGTACTTC
-,TRBJ2-2,TRBV10-3,-,CATNLGGGNTGELFF,TGTGCCACGAACCTGGGTGGAGGGAACACCGGGGAGCTGTTTTTT
-,TRBJ1-6,TRBV2,-,CASRESEDSPLHF,TGTGCCAGCAGGGAATCGGAGGATTCACCCCTCCACTTT
-,TRBJ2-7,TRBV19,-,CASMGQNYEQYF,TGTGCCAGTATGGGACAAAACTACGAGCAGTACTTC
few,TRBJ2-2,TRBV11-3,-,CASSLQRGSGTGELFF,TGTGCCAGCAGCTTACAAAGGGGTTCGGGCACCGGGGAGCTGTTTTTT
-,TRBJ2-5,TRBV11-2,-,CASSFQMQETQYF,TGTGCCAGCAGCTTCCAAATGCAAGAGACCCAGTACTTC
-,TRBJ1-4,TRBV7-9,-,CASSLNSGGVKEKLFF,TGTGCCAGCAGCTTAAACAGCGGGGGGGTTAAAGAAAAACTGTTTTTT
-,TRBJ1-5,TRBV19,-,CASSTDWGSNQPQHF,TGTGCCAGTAGTACGGACTGGGGTAGCAATCAGCCCCAGCATTTT
-,TRBJ2-7,TRBV27,TRBD2,CASSTSSGGAREQYF,TGTGCCAGCAGTACCTCTAGCGGGGGGGCGAGAGAGCAGTACTTC
-,TRBJ2-6,TRBV28,-,CASSGQYSGANVLTF,TGTGCCAGCAGTGGACAGTACTCTGGGGCCAACGTCCTGACTTTC
once,TRBJ1-3,TRBV5-1,-,CASSLEQGAYTIYF,TGCGCCAGCAGCTTGGAGCAGGGTGCTTACACCATATATTTT
-,TRBJ1-1,TRBV7-9,-,CASTFTGSRTEAFF,TGTGCCAGCACCTTTACAGGGTCGCGCACTGAAGCTTTCTTT
-,TRBJ1-3,TRBV7-8,-,CASTPARVTGNTIYF,TGTGCCAGCACTCCGGCTCGGGTTACTGGAAACACCATATATTTT
-,TRBJ1-2,TRBV5-1,-,CASSSLQDTYGYTF,TGCGCCAGCAGCTCTCTACAGGATACGTATGGCTACACCTTC
once,TRBJ2-1,TRBV6-4,-,CASSRGKRALNEQFF,TGTGCCAGCAGCCGCGGGAAGCGGGCCCTCAATGAGCAGTTCTTC
few,TRBJ1-3,TRBV4-2,-,CASSQVGSYSGNTIYF,TGTGCCAGCAGCCAAGTAGGTAGCTACTCTGGAAACACCATATATTTT
-,TRBJ1-2,TRBV18,-,CASSPGRNYGYTF,TGTGCCAGCTCACCTGGCCGTAACTATGGCTACACCTTC
once,TRBJ1-3,TRBV6-5,-,CASSRERGGNTIYF,TGTGCCAGCAGTAGGGAGCGTGGGGGAAACACCATATATTTT
-,TRBJ2-1,TRBV11-2,-,CASSSPSGGRYNEQFF,TGTGCCAGCAGCTCACCTAGTGGGGGGAGGTACAATGAGCAGTTCTTC
-,TRBJ1-5,TRBV19,-,CASSFRVDQPQHF,TGTGCCAGTAGCTTTCGGGTGGATCAGCCCCAGCATTTT
-,TRBJ1-2,TRBV29-1,-,CSVAVLSDGYTF,TGCAGCGTGGCGGTCTTATCTGATGGCTACACCTTC
-,TRBJ1-5,TRBV28,-,CASSLVGAQPQHF,TGTGCCAGCAGTTTAGTGGGGGCCCAGCCCCAGCATTTT
-,TRBJ1-5,TRBV19,-,CASSILQTSNQPQHF,TGTGCCAGTAGTATCTTACAGACTAGCAATCAGCCCCAGCATTTT
-,TRBJ1-2,TRBV12-3/TRBV12-4,TRBD1,CASSPGQLRGYTF,TGTGCCAGCAGTCCGGGACAGCTCCGCGGCTACACCTTC
-,TRBJ2-2,TRBV19,-,CASRWAGGTGELFF,TGTGCCAGTAGGTGGGCAGGGGGGACCGGGGAGCTGTTTTTT
-,TRBJ1-6,TRBV5-1,TRBD1,CASREETGFSPLHF,TGCGCCAGCCGCGAGGAGACAGGGTTTTCACCCCTCCACTTT
-,TRBJ2-6,TRBV2,-,CASRPGFSGANVLTF,TGTGCCAGCAGACCGGGTTTCTCTGGGGCCAACGTCCTGACTTTC
-,TRBJ2-7,TRBV2,-,CASSKTRERDEQYF,TGTGCCAGCAGTAAGACACGGGAGAGGGACGAGCAGTACTTC
-,TRBJ1-3,TRBV7-8,TRBD1,CASSLGSGQGYGNTIYF,TGTGCCAGCAGCTTAGGCTCGGGACAGGGTTATGGAAACACCATATATTTT
-,TRBJ1-3,TRBV11-2,TRBD1,CASSSPGQDYSGNTIYF,TGTGCCAGCAGCTCACCGGGACAGGACTACTCTGGAAACACCATATATTTT
-,TRBJ1-2,TRBV2,TRBD1,CASTRDRVSYGYTF,TGTGCCAGCACCAGGGACAGGGTTAGCTATGGCTACACCTTC
-,TRBJ2-7,TRBV5-1,-,CASSFRGSYEQYF,TGCGCCAGCAGCTTCAGGGGATCCTACGAGCAGTACTTC
once,TRBJ2-1,TRBV7-9,TRBD1,CASIGQAYNEQFF,TGTGCCAGCATCGGACAGGCTTACAATGAGCAGTTCTTC
-,TRBJ1-2,TRBV28,TRBD1,CASTEDRARYGYTF,TGTGCCAGCACCGAGGACAGGGCGCGCTATGGCTACACCTTC
-,TRBJ1-6,TRBV30,-,CAGDSRGTNSPLHF,TGTGCCGGCGATTCCAGGGGAACCAATTCACCCCTCCACTTT
-,TRBJ2-7,TRBV5-1,TRBD2,CASSRGTSGAGYEQYF,TGCGCCAGCAGCCGGGGGACTAGCGGGGCGGGCTACGAGCAGTACTTC
-,TRBJ1-2,TRBV6-5,TRBD1,CASSYPTHRGHYGYTF,TGTGCCAGCAGTTACCCCACTCACAGGGGGCACTATGGCTACACCTTC
-,TRBJ1-1,TRBV9,TRBD1,CASSVSGGMGTEAFF,TGTGCCAGCAGCGTGTCAGGGGGAATGGGCACTGAAGCTTTCTTT
-,TRBJ1-1,TRBV2,-,CASHQGNTEAFF,TGTGCCAGTCATCAGGGGAACACTGAAGCTTTCTTT
medium-sized,TRBJ1-6,TRBV3-1/TRBV3-2,TRBD1,CASSQGQGGSPLHF,TGTGCCAGCAGCCAAGGGCAGGGGGGTTCACCCCTCCACTTT
-,TRBJ1-3,TRBV28,TRBD1,CASYRGGRRSGNTIYF,TGTGCCAGCTACAGGGGGGGCAGGAGGTCTGGAAACACCATATATTTT
-,TRBJ1-5,TRBV28,-,CASDIQGLSNQPQHF,TGTGCCAGCGACATCCAGGGACTTAGCAATCAGCCCCAGCATTTT
-,TRBJ2-5,TRBV20-1,-,CSASDNQETQYF,TGCAGTGCTAGTGACAACCAAGAGACCCAGTACTTC
-,TRBJ2-3,TRBV5-4,-,CASSLAGPRTDTQYF,TGTGCCAGCAGCTTGGCAGGGCCCCGCACAGATACGCAGTATTTT
-,TRBJ2-7,TRBV2,-,CASSETAYEQYF,TGTGCCAGCAGTGAGACAGCGTACGAGCAGTACTTC
-,TRBJ2-7,TRBV2,TRBD2,CASRRAGTSGAYEQYF,TGTGCCAGCAGACGCGCCGGGACTAGCGGGGCCTACGAGCAGTACTTC
-,TRBJ2-1,TRBV7-9,TRBD2,CASSLGVSGNEQFF,TGTGCCAGCAGCTTAGGAGTTAGCGGGAATGAGCAGTTCTTC
-,TRBJ2-3,TRBV5-6,-,CASSRGVRADTQYF,TGTGCCAGCAGCCGCGGGGTCCGGGCGGATACGCAGTATTTT